Listed below are T cell receptor beta chains from one sample, sequenced in a study of blood T cells in healthy people across ages. TCRdb processed the 5' RACE reads anew with MiXCR; each CDR3 protein has one entry. The sample consists of 550,000 to 750,000 distinct CDR3 sequences, around a fifth of them appearing once. The specimen sequenced was blood. These receptors came from a man in his 70s in good health. CDR3s include the opening cysteine and the closing phenylalanine or tryptophan. Each record gives: V gene, clone size, D gene, J gene, CDR3 protein, CDR3 DNA. The D gene is left open where the match is weak. Clone size is stated in some rows and not others, as once, few, many or a class when expanded.

v_call: TRBV6-2/TRBV6-3; clone_size: -; d_call: -; j_call: TRBJ1-5; cdr3_aa: CASVSSSAGNQPQHF; cdr3_nt: TGTGCCAGCGTTTCTTCTTCGGCGGGCAATCAGCCCCAGCATTTT
v_call: TRBV6-2/TRBV6-3; clone_size: -; d_call: -; j_call: TRBJ2-1; cdr3_aa: CASIPDGSSYNEQFF; cdr3_nt: TGTGCCAGCATCCCGGACGGAAGCTCCTACAATGAGCAGTTCTTC
v_call: TRBV5-1; clone_size: -; d_call: -; j_call: TRBJ2-1; cdr3_aa: CASSRIDNEQFF; cdr3_nt: TGCGCCAGCAGTAGGATCGACAATGAGCAGTTCTTC
v_call: TRBV29-1; clone_size: -; d_call: -; j_call: TRBJ1-2; cdr3_aa: CSAQGVGGYTF; cdr3_nt: TGCAGCGCCCAGGGTGTCGGGGGCTACACCTTC
v_call: TRBV9; clone_size: once; d_call: -; j_call: TRBJ2-1; cdr3_aa: CASSVAGGGADSYNEQFF; cdr3_nt: TGTGCCAGCAGCGTAGCCGGGGGAGGAGCGGACTCCTACAATGAGCAGTTCTTC
v_call: TRBV3-1; clone_size: -; d_call: TRBD2; j_call: TRBJ2-7; cdr3_aa: CASSQGRLAGVVYEQYF; cdr3_nt: TGTGCCAGCAGCCAAGGGAGACTAGCGGGAGTTGTCTACGAGCAGTACTTC
v_call: TRBV20-1; clone_size: few; d_call: TRBD1; j_call: TRBJ1-4; cdr3_aa: CSARASGQADEKLFF; cdr3_nt: TGCAGTGCTAGAGCATCCGGACAGGCTGACGAAAAACTGTTTTTT
v_call: TRBV14; clone_size: -; d_call: -; j_call: TRBJ2-1; cdr3_aa: CASSQVLMSSEQFF; cdr3_nt: TGTGCCAGCAGCCAAGTATTAATGTCGAGTGAGCAGTTCTTC
v_call: TRBV7-9; clone_size: few; d_call: -; j_call: TRBJ2-1; cdr3_aa: CASSLYNGQFF; cdr3_nt: TGTGCCAGCAGCCTTTACAATGGGCAGTTCTTC
v_call: TRBV4-1; clone_size: -; d_call: TRBD2; j_call: TRBJ2-1; cdr3_aa: CASSQGGLAGTKQFF; cdr3_nt: TGCGCCAGCAGCCAAGGGGGACTAGCGGGAACTAAGCAGTTCTTC
v_call: TRBV20-1; clone_size: few; d_call: -; j_call: TRBJ2-1; cdr3_aa: CSASGGRNGQFF; cdr3_nt: TGCAGTGCTAGTGGAGGCCGAAATGGGCAGTTCTTC
v_call: TRBV7-3; clone_size: many; d_call: TRBD1; j_call: TRBJ2-5; cdr3_aa: CASSSHTGGGETQYF; cdr3_nt: TGTGCCAGCAGCTCCCATACAGGGGGCGGAGAGACCCAGTACTTC
v_call: TRBV12-3/TRBV12-4; clone_size: -; d_call: TRBD2; j_call: TRBJ2-1; cdr3_aa: CASSEASGLSYNGQFF; cdr3_nt: TGTGCCAGCAGCGAGGCTAGCGGTCTCTCCTACAATGGGCAGTTCTTC
v_call: TRBV12-3/TRBV12-4; clone_size: many; d_call: -; j_call: TRBJ2-2; cdr3_aa: CASSLGTGELFF; cdr3_nt: TGTGCCAGCAGCTTAGGAACCGGGGAGCTGTTTTTT
v_call: TRBV10-3; clone_size: -; d_call: -; j_call: TRBJ2-7; cdr3_aa: CAISERGRGTEQYF; cdr3_nt: TGTGCCATCAGTGAAAGGGGCAGGGGTACTGAGCAGTACTTC
v_call: TRBV4-1; clone_size: -; d_call: -; j_call: TRBJ2-1; cdr3_aa: CASSQAQGFEQFF; cdr3_nt: TGCGCCAGCAGCCAAGCACAGGGCTTTGAGCAGTTCTTC
v_call: TRBV6-1; clone_size: few; d_call: TRBD1; j_call: TRBJ1-1; cdr3_aa: CASSTLPGTGLSYTEAFF; cdr3_nt: TGTGCCAGCAGTACCCTCCCCGGGACAGGCCTCTCATACACTGAAGCTTTCTTT
v_call: TRBV27; clone_size: -; d_call: -; j_call: TRBJ2-4; cdr3_aa: CASGRDKNIQYF; cdr3_nt: TGTGCCAGCGGCCGGGACAAAAACATTCAGTACTTC
v_call: TRBV10-3; clone_size: many; d_call: -; j_call: TRBJ2-2; cdr3_aa: CAISEAEGWELFF; cdr3_nt: TGTGCCATCAGTGAAGCCGAAGGATGGGAGCTGTTTTTT
v_call: TRBV12-5; clone_size: -; d_call: -; j_call: TRBJ2-7; cdr3_aa: CTSGSRYEQYF; cdr3_nt: TGTACTAGTGGTTCGAGATACGAGCAGTACTTC
v_call: TRBV2; clone_size: -; d_call: -; j_call: TRBJ1-5; cdr3_aa: CASRGEGGQPQHF; cdr3_nt: TGTGCCAGCAGGGGGGAGGGCGGTCAGCCCCAGCATTTT
v_call: TRBV2; clone_size: -; d_call: -; j_call: TRBJ1-2; cdr3_aa: CASSEVQGHRGYTF; cdr3_nt: TGTGCCAGCAGTGAAGTCCAGGGGCATCGAGGCTACACCTTC